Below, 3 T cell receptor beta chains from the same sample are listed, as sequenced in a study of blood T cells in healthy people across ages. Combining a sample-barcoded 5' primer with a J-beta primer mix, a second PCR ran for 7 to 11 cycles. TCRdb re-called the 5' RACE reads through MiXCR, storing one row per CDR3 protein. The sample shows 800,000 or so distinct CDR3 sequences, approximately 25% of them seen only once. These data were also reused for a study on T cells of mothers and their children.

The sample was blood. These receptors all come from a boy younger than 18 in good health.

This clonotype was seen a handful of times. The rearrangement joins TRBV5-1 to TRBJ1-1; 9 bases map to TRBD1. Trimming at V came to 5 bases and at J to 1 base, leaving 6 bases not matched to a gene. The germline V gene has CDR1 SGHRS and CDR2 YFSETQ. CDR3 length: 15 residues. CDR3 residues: CASRRQGEENTEAFF. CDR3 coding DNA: TGCGCCAGCAGGAGACAGGGGGAGGAGAACACTGAAGCTTTCTTT.

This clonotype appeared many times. The CDR3 nucleotides read TGCAGCGTTGAGGCGGGGGGCGGTGGCTACACCTTC. It specifies CSVEAGGGGYTF. The V gene is TRBV29-1, the J gene TRBJ1-2; tentatively, D is TRBD1 (6 bases). Germline assignment: CDR1 SQVTM and CDR2 ANQGSEA. Trimming cost V 3 bases and J 7 bases, with 12 bases left between them. This CDR3 is built from 12 residues.

CDR3 coding DNA: TGTGCCAGCAGTTACGGCGGAGAGACAAGTCCTACCGGAGGTGAAGCTTTCTTT. Protein sequence: CASSYGGETSPTGGEAFF. The chain joins TRBV6-2 or TRBV6-3 to TRBJ1-1; the D is unclear. The germline V gene has CDR1 MNHEY and CDR2 SVGEGT. The CDR3 has 18 amino acids. Trimming left V 2 bases short and J 7 bases short, with 26 bases between.